These T cell receptor beta chains were read from a single sample in a study of cytomegalovirus exposure and HLA in healthy donors. The table came from immunoSEQ multiplex PCR; TCRdb's copy has only in-frame clones and leaves some out. Seen in this sample are approximately 30,000 clones; the ten most common clones hold about 3%. The specimen sequenced was PBMCs. These receptors were taken from a woman between 40 and 50 years old in good health and CMV-seropositive. CDR3s include the opening cysteine and the closing phenylalanine or tryptophan.

V gene,CDR3 length,J gene,CDR3 protein
TRBV5-1,16,TRBJ2-5,CASSPLGTGLGETQYF
TRBV7-2,17,TRBJ2-7,CASSLEASGKSAYEQYF
TRBV4-2,17,TRBJ1-4,CASSQTDRAATNEKLFF
TRBV11-2,12,TRBJ2-1,CASSLAQYEQFF
TRBV19,19,TRBJ2-1,CASSPRLAGGANSYNEQFF
TRBV18,13,TRBJ2-4,CASSPSIADIQYF
TRBV7-8,14,TRBJ1-1,CASSLGRSDTEAFF
TRBV29-1,11,TRBJ2-1,CSVDGYNEQFF
TRBV19,15,TRBJ1-2,CASRDRGKVSYGYTF
TRBV6-4,15,TRBJ1-1,CASRRDRVLDTEAFF
TRBV5-1,14,TRBJ2-7,CASSLLVQGNEQYF
TRBV18,13,TRBJ2-2,CASSPRQTGELFF
TRBV30,13,TRBJ2-3,CAWSVSPTDTQYF
TRBV10-1,18,TRBJ1-5,CASSDPEGVEYSNQPQHF
TRBV28,13,TRBJ2-1,CASSTGYYNEQFF
TRBV13,14,TRBJ1-4,CASSLGLTNEKLFF
TRBV27,16,TRBJ2-2,CASRVGTSGFPGELFF
TRBV19,13,TRBJ1-1,CASSKWEATEAFF
TRBV5-4,14,TRBJ2-7,CASSSRTGAYEQYF
TRBV4-2,17,TRBJ2-2,CASSQALAGGLTGELFF
TRBV6-5,15,TRBJ1-1,CASSRGLGLNTEAFF
TRBV28,14,TRBJ2-5,CASRERGGQENQYF
TRBV5-1,16,TRBJ2-7,CASSLGGTGSSYEQYF
TRBV6-1,16,TRBJ2-7,CASSETGGDRVYEQYF
TRBV5-1,17,TRBJ2-7,CASSRDPRQGVPYEQYF
TRBV30,13,TRBJ1-1,CAWSGGHGTEAFF
TRBV10-1,13,TRBJ1-2,CASSESAGIGYTF
TRBV18,13,TRBJ1-2,CAGATGDNYGYTF
TRBV14,13,TRBJ2-7,CASSRTSAYEQYF
TRBV2,13,TRBJ1-5,CASSEQELQPQHF
TRBV18,15,TRBJ2-7,CASSPFSSATYEQYF
TRBV2,13,TRBJ1-1,CASSGTGGGEAFF
TRBV4-2,14,TRBJ1-2,CASSQGTGEGGYTF
TRBV7-7,13,TRBJ2-1,CASSRSWGDEQFF
TRBV5-1,17,TRBJ1-2,CASSEAGTGMMGGGYTF